This TCR beta chain was found in a study of blood T cell repertoires in COVID-19. Germline V gene sequence: CDR1 MDHEN, CDR2 SYDVKM. The CDR3 length is 15 residues. V was trimmed by 5 bases and J by 4 bases, leaving 15 bases between them. TCRdb's table, derived via immunoSEQ multiplex PCR, lists solely in-frame clones and lacks some. This sample has roughly 49,000 clones, with nearly 90% found just once. Sequencing input: peripheral blood. This TCR derives from a man in his 60s with active COVID-19. The V call is TRBV28, the J call TRBJ1-5, with a tentative D call TRBD1 (5 bases). The chain's CDR3 is CASSPLRTRNQPQHF. The CDR3 bases are TGTGCCAGCAGTCCCCTCAGGACAAGAAATCAGCCCCAGCATTTT. The full variable domain, completed using reference TRBV28 and TRBJ1-5, is DVKVTQSSRYLVKRTGEKVFLECVQDMDHENMFWYRQDPGLGLRLIYFSYDVKMKEKGDIPEGYSVSREKKERFSLILESASTNQTSMYLCASSPLRTRNQPQHFGDGTRLSIL.